These T cell receptor beta chains were read from a single sample in a study of cytomegalovirus exposure and HLA in healthy donors. Generated by immunoSEQ multiplex PCR, the TCRdb table keeps only in-frame clones and is missing some. The sample includes under 150,000 clones, 70% to 85% seen only once; the top ten take 1.7%. Material: PBMCs. The receptors were sampled from a boy aged 5-17 years in good health and CMV-seronegative. Both conserved end residues are part of each CDR3. A D gene is named only where the DNA matches it firmly. Clone size is shown for a subset of rows, as once, few, many or a class of expanded clone.

clone_size | d_call | j_call | v_call | cdr3_aa | cdr3_nt
- | - | TRBJ2-1 | TRBV9 | CASSVDRIPNEQFF | TGTGCCAGCAGCGTAGATCGTATCCCCAATGAGCAGTTCTTC
- | - | TRBJ2-2 | TRBV4-2 | CASSQDLVGDYYTGELFF | TGTGCCAGCAGCCAAGATCTCGTAGGTGACTACTACACCGGGGAGCTGTTTTTT
few | TRBD1 | TRBJ1-2 | TRBV5-6 | CASGQTGGSNYGYTF | TGTGCCAGCGGCCAGACAGGGGGATCTAACTATGGCTACACCTTC
- | TRBD1 | TRBJ2-3 | TRBV10-3 | CAISDTGGSGGGSSTDTQYF | TGTGCCATCAGTGATACAGGGGGGAGCGGAGGTGGTTCTAGCACAGATACGCAGTATTTT
- | - | TRBJ1-4 | TRBV4-1 | CASSQAGAGIANEKLFF | TGCGCCAGCAGCCAAGCCGGCGCGGGTATAGCTAATGAAAAACTGTTTTTT
- | - | TRBJ1-5 | TRBV12-2 | CASRSRTVKNQPQHF | TGTGCAAGTCGCTCCCGGACAGTTAAAAATCAGCCCCAGCATTTT
- | TRBD2 | TRBJ2-5 | TRBV7-3 | CASSSKREGETQYF | TGTGCCAGCAGCTCAAAGCGGGAGGGGGAGACCCAGTACTTC
few | TRBD2 | TRBJ2-2 | TRBV6-1 | CASSLTSSYTGELFF | TGTGCCAGCAGTTTGACTAGCTCCTACACCGGGGAGCTGTTTTTT
once | - | TRBJ1-1 | TRBV7-2 | CASSSEMNTEAFF | TGTGCCAGCAGCTCTGAGATGAACACTGAAGCTTTCTTT
- | - | TRBJ2-1 | TRBV30 | CACPRGTGRGEQFF | TGTGCCTGCCCAAGGGGGACCGGTCGAGGTGAGCAGTTCTTC
- | TRBD2 | TRBJ2-3 | TRBV11-2 | CASCPGLAGYGTQYF | TGTGCCAGCTGTCCGGGACTAGCGGGATATGGTACGCAGTATTTT
- | - | TRBJ1-6 | TRBV6-5 | CASSSNGEASPLHF | TGTGCCAGCAGTTCGAACGGGGAGGCTTCACCCCTCCACTTT
- | TRBD1 | TRBJ2-1 | TRBV27 | CASSSGTAPVNEQFF | TGTGCCAGCAGCTCCGGGACAGCTCCGGTGAATGAGCAGTTCTTC
few | TRBD1 | TRBJ2-6 | TRBV4-3 | CASSQYRTGGNSGANVLTF | TGCGCCAGCAGCCAATACCGGACAGGGGGGAACTCTGGGGCCAACGTCCTGACTTTC
few | - | TRBJ1-5 | TRBV4-2 | CASSPYGDSNQPQHF | TGTGCCAGCAGCCCCTACGGTGATAGCAATCAGCCCCAGCATTTT
- | TRBD1 | TRBJ2-5 | TRBV5-5 | CASSPQGARRETQYF | TGTGCCAGCAGCCCACAGGGGGCACGTCGGGAGACCCAGTACTTC
- | - | TRBJ2-5 | TRBV5-6 | CASSLSHTAHRVETQYF | TGTGCCAGCAGCTTGTCCCACACCGCCCACAGGGTGGAGACCCAGTACTTC
- | TRBD1 | TRBJ2-2 | TRBV30 | CAWRVPGQDTGELFF | TGTGCCTGGAGAGTACCTGGACAGGACACCGGGGAGCTGTTTTTT
- | TRBD1 | TRBJ1-2 | TRBV6-5 | CASSYGTGVYGYTF | TGTGCCAGCAGCTACGGGACAGGTGTCTATGGCTACACCTTC
- | - | TRBJ1-2 | TRBV18 | CASSPSGYGYTF | TGTGCCAGCTCACCGTCCGGCTATGGCTACACCTTC
once | TRBD2 | TRBJ2-1 | TRBV7-9 | CASSFRTSGSLNEQFF | TGTGCCAGCAGCTTTCGGACTAGCGGGAGTTTGAATGAGCAGTTCTTC
few | - | TRBJ1-1 | TRBV4-3 | CASSQDSGGWTEAFF | TGCGCCAGCAGCCAAGATTCCGGGGGATGGACTGAAGCTTTCTTT
- | TRBD1 | TRBJ2-3 | TRBV20-1 | CSATQGDTQYF | TGCAGTGCCACACAGGGGGACACGCAGTATTTT
once | - | TRBJ2-7 | TRBV5-8 | CASSPDGGEPYEQYF | TGTGCCAGCAGCCCCGACGGAGGGGAACCCTACGAGCAGTACTTC
- | - | TRBJ2-7 | TRBV29-1 | CSARGVLSYEQYF | TGCAGCGCCAGGGGAGTATTATCCTACGAGCAGTACTTC
once | TRBD1 | TRBJ2-7 | TRBV13 | CASSLGTGTYEQYF | TGTGCCAGCAGCTTAGGGACAGGGACCTACGAGCAGTACTTC
- | - | TRBJ2-7 | TRBV7-7 | CASSLGQGLVYEQYF | TGTGCCAGCAGCTTAGGACAGGGACTAGTGTACGAGCAGTACTTC
- | - | TRBJ2-2 | TRBV2 | CASSSTGIGELFF | TGTGCCAGCAGTTCTACAGGGATCGGGGAGCTGTTTTTT
- | - | TRBJ1-1 | TRBV27 | CASSLTGGGENTEAFF | TGTGCCAGCAGTTTAACTGGGGGAGGGGAGAACACTGAAGCTTTCTTT